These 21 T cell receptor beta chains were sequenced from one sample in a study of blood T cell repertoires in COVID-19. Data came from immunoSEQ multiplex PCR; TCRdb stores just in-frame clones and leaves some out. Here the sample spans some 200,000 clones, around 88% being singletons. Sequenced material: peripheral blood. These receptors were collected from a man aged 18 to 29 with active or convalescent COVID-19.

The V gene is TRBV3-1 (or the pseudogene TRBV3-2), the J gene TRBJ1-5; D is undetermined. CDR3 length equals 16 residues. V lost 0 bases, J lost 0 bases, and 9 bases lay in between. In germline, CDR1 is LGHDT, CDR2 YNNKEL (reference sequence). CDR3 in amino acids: CASSQDRQNSNQPQHF. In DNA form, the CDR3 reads TGTGCCAGCAGCCAAGATCGACAAAATAGCAATCAGCCCCAGCATTTT.

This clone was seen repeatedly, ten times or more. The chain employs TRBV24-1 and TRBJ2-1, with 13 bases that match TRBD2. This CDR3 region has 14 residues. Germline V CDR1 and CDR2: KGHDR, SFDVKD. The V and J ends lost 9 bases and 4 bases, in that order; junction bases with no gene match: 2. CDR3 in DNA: TGTGCCACCTCGACTAGCGGGGGGTACAATGAGCAGTTCTTC. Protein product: CATSTSGGYNEQFF.

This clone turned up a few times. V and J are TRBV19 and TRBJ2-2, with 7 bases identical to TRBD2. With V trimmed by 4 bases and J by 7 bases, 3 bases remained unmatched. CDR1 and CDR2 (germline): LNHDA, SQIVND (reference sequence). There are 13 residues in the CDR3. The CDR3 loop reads CASSSGRLGELFF. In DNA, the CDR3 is TGTGCCAGTAGTAGCGGGAGACTCGGGGAGCTGTTTTTT.

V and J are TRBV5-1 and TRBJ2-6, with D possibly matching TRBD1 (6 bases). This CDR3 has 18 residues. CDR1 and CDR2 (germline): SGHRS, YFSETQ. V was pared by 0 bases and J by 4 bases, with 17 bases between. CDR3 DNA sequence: TGCGCCAGCAGCTTGGGGAACAGGGCGGCTCTGGGGGCCAACGTCCTGACTTTC. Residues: CASSLGNRAALGANVLTF. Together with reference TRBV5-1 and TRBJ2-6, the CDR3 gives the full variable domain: KAGVTQTPRYLIKTRGQQVTLSCSPISGHRSVSWYQQTPGQGLQFLFEYFSETQRNKGNFPGRFSGRQFSNSRSEMNVSTLELGDSALYLCASSLGNRAALGANVLTFGAGSRLTVL.

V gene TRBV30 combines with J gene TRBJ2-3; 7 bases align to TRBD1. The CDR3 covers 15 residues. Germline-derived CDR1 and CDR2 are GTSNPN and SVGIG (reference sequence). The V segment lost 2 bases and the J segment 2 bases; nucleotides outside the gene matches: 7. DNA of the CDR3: TGTGCCTGGAGTTTTGACAGGGTGAACACAGATACGCAGTATTTT. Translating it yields CAWSFDRVNTDTQYF.

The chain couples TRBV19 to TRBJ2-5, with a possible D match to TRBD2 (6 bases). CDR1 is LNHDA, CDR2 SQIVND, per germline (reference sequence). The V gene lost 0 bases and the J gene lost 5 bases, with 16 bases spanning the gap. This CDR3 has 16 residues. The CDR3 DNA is TGTGCCAGTAGTATAGATTTCTTGGGGGGTGGGGAGACCCAGTACTTC. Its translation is CASSIDFLGGGETQYF.

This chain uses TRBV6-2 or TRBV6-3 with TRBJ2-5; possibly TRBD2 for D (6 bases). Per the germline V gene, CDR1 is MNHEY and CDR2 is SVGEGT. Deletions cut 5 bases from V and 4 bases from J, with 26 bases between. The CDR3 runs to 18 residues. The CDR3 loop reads CASSRATLEGRGAETQYF. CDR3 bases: TGTGCCAGCAGTCGTGCAACCCTGGAGGGCCGGGGTGCAGAGACCCAGTACTTC.

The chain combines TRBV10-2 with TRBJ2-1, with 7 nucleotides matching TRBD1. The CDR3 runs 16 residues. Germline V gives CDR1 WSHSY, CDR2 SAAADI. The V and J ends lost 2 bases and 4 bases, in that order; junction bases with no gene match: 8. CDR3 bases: TGCGCCAGCAGTGAGACTCACAGGGGCTTGTACAATGAGCAGTTCTTC. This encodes CASSETHRGLYNEQFF.

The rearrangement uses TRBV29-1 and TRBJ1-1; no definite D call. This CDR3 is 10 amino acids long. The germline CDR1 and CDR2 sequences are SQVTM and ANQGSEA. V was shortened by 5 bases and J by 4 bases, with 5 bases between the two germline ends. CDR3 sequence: CSVSVTEAFF. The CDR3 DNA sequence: TGCAGCGTTTCAGTCACTGAAGCTTTCTTT.

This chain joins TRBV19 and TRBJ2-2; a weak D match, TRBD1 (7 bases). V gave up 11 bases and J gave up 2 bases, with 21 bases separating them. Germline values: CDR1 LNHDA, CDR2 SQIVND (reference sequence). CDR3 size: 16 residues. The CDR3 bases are TGTGCCGGACATAAGGGGGCGGCGGGAAACACCGGGGAGCTGTTTTTT. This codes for CAGHKGAAGNTGELFF.

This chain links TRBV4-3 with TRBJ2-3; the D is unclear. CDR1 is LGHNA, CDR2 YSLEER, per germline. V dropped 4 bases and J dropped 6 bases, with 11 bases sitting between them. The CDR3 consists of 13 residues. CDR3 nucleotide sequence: TGCGCCAGCAGCCCGACTGTTCAGGATACGCAGTATTTT. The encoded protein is CASSPTVQDTQYF.

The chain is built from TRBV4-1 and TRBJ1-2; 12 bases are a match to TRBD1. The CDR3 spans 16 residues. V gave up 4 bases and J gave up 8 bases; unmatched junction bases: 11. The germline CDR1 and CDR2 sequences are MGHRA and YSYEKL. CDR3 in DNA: TGCGCCAGCAGCCCCCCGGCAGGGACAGGGGGCAGGGGCTACACCTTC. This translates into CASSPPAGTGGRGYTF.

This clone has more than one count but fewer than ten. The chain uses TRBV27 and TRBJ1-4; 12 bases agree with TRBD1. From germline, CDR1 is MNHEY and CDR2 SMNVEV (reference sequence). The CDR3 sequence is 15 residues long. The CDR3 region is CGTGTGGTTNEKLFF. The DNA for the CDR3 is TGTGGCACCGGGACAGGGGGCACAACTAATGAAAAACTGTTTTTT.

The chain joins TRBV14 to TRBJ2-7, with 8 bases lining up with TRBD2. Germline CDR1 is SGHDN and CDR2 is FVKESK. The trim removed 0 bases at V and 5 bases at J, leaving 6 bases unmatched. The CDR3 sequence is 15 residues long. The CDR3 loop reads CASSQDAGGLNEQYF. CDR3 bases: TGTGCCAGCAGCCAAGATGCGGGGGGCTTAAACGAGCAGTACTTC.

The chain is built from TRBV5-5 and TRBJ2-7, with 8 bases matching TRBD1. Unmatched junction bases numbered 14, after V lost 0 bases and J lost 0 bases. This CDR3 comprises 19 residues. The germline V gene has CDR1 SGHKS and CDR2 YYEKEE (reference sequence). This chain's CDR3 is CASSLAGTGTLSFSYEQYF. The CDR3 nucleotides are TGTGCCAGCAGCTTGGCAGGGACAGGAACCTTAAGTTTCTCCTACGAGCAGTACTTC.

CDR3 nucleotides: TGTGCCAGCAGTGATCAGCCCGGGTTGGGCTATGGCTACACCTTC. Its translation: CASSDQPGLGYGYTF. V is TRBV2 and J is TRBJ1-2, with no clear D. The CDR3 length is 15 residues. V was pared by 3 bases and J by 4 bases, with 15 bases between. The germline gives CDR1 SNHLY, CDR2 FYNNEI.

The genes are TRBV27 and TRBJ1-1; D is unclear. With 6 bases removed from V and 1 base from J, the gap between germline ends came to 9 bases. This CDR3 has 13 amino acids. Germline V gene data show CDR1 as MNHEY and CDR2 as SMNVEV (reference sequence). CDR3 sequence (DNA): TGTGCCAGCAGAGAAGCAGGGAACACTGAAGCTTTCTTT. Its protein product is CASREAGNTEAFF.

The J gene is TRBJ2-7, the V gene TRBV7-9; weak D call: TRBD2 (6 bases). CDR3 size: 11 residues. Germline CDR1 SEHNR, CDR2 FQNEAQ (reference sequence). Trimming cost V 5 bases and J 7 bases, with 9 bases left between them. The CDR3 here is CASSGRGEQYF. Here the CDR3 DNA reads TGTGCCAGCAGCGGCCGGGGGGAGCAGTACTTC.

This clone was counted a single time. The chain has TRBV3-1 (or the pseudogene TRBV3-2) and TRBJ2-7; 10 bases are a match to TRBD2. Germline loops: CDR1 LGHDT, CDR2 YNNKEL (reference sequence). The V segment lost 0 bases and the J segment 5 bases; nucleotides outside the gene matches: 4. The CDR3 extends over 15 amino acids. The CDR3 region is CASSQETSGTDEQYF. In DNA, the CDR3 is TGTGCCAGCAGCCAAGAAACTAGCGGGACAGACGAGCAGTACTTC.

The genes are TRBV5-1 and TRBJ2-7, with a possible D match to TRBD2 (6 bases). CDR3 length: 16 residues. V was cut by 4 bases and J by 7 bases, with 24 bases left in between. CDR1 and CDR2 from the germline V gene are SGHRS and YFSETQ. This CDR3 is CASSAASGLSGWEQYF. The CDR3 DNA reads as TGCGCCAGCAGCGCAGCCAGCGGTTTGAGCGGGTGGGAGCAGTACTTC.

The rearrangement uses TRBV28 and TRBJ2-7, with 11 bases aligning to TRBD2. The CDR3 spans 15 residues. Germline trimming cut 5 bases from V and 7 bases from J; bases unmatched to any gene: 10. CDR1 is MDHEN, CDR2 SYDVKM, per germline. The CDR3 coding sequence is TGTGCCAGCAGTCCCCGACTAGCGGGAATGCGTGAGCAGTACTTC. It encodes CASSPRLAGMREQYF.